Each of the 27 T cell receptor beta chains below was sequenced from the same sample in a study of cytomegalovirus exposure and HLA in healthy donors. The table came from immunoSEQ multiplex PCR; TCRdb's copy has only in-frame clones and leaves some out. The sample has about 200,000 clones, around 87% seen once; the top ten hold 2%. Material for sequencing was PBMCs. The source is a woman in her late teens or twenties in good health and CMV-seropositive.

The chain links TRBV5-1 to TRBJ2-7, with a possible D match to TRBD1 (5 bases). The CDR3 contains 14 residues. Germline assignment: CDR1 SGHRS and CDR2 YFSETQ. The V end was cut by 0 bases, the J end by 6 bases, with 13 bases between. CDR3 amino acids: CASSLGPRAFEQYF. The CDR3 DNA is TGCGCCAGCAGCTTGGGCCCCAGGGCGTTCGAGCAGTACTTC. Variable domain in full (rest from reference TRBV5-1 and TRBJ2-7): KAGVTQTPRYLIKTRGQQVTLSCSPISGHRSVSWYQQTPGQGLQFLFEYFSETQRNKGNFPGRFSGRQFSNSRSEMNVSTLELGDSALYLCASSLGPRAFEQYFGPGTRLTVT.

CDR3 protein: CASSGVSSYEQYF. The CDR3 DNA reads as TGTGCCAGTTCAGGGGTTAGCTCCTACGAGCAGTACTTC. The chain joins TRBV2 to TRBJ2-7; perhaps TRBD1 as D (6 bases). This CDR3 contains 13 residues. Germline values: CDR1 SNHLY, CDR2 FYNNEI. V was cut by 9 bases and J by 0 bases, with 12 bases left in between.

This chain links TRBV20-1 with TRBJ1-1; perhaps TRBD1 as D (5 bases). V was cut by 5 bases and J by 6 bases, with 10 bases left in between. CDR3 length: 11 residues. The germline gives CDR1 DFQATT, CDR2 SNEGSKA (reference sequence). The CDR3 region has the DNA TGCAGTGCTCGCAGGGCTCCTGAAGCTTTCTTT. This codes for CSARRAPEAFF.

The CDR3 spells CASSSTYEQYF. The CDR3 bases are TGTGCCAGCAGCTCGACTTACGAGCAGTACTTC. J is TRBJ2-7 and V is TRBV7-9; D call uncertain. Trimming shortened V by 4 bases and J by 4 bases, and 5 bases separated the two germline ends. The CDR3 is 11 residues long. Germline CDR1 and CDR2: SEHNR and FQNEAQ (reference sequence).

The table lists this clone with a count of one. The chain couples TRBV9 to TRBJ2-7; 8 nucleotides line up with TRBD2. This CDR3 spans 15 amino acids. Germline V CDR1 and CDR2: SGDLS, YYNGEE. The V and J ends lost 6 bases and 2 bases, in that order; junction bases with no gene match: 10. The DNA of the CDR3 is TGTGCCAGCACCCGGGGGGGCTCTCATACCTACGAGCAGTACTTC. As protein: CASTRGGSHTYEQYF. The complete variable domain, with remaining parts taken from reference TRBV9 and TRBJ2-7, reads DSGVTQTPKHLITATGQRVTLRCSPRSGDLSVYWYQQSLDQGLQFLIQYYNGEERAKGNILERFSAQQFPDLHSELNLSSLELGDSALYFCASTRGGSHTYEQYFGPGTRLTVT.

V is TRBV18 and J is TRBJ2-7; D perhaps matches TRBD2 (5 bases). In germline, CDR1 is KGHSH, CDR2 LQKENI. CDR3 length equals 15 residues. Trimming pared 2 bases from V and 2 bases from J, leaving 13 bases between. Written as DNA, the CDR3 is TGTGCCAGCTCACCAAGCGGAGCCGAAACCTACGAGCAGTACTTC. This gives the protein CASSPSGAETYEQYF.

V usage is TRBV9 and J usage is TRBJ2-6; D remains unclear. The CDR3 totals 16 residues. Germline values: CDR1 SGDLS, CDR2 YYNGEE. V gave up 0 bases and J gave up 0 bases, with 7 bases separating them. The CDR3, as DNA: TGTGCCAGCAGCGTAGTTTATAGCTCTGGGGCCAACGTCCTGACTTTC. This codes for CASSVVYSSGANVLTF.

This chain joins TRBV19 and TRBJ2-1, with 9 bases aligning to TRBD1. The CDR3 has 15 residues. J lost 5 bases, V lost 7 bases, and 9 bases had no gene match. Germline-derived CDR1 and CDR2 are LNHDA and SQIVND (reference sequence). The CDR3 spells CASTETGTGNNEQFF. In DNA form, the CDR3 reads TGTGCCAGTACCGAAACCGGGACAGGGAACAATGAGCAGTTCTTC.

V usage is TRBV28 and J usage is TRBJ1-1; D perhaps matches TRBD1 (6 bases). Deletions cut 8 bases from V and 7 bases from J, with 17 bases between. This CDR3 has 13 residues. Germline CDR1 MDHEN, CDR2 SYDVKM. The CDR3 region has the DNA TGTGCCAGCCACCTTATCGACAGGTATGAAGCTTTCTTT. Protein sequence: CASHLIDRYEAFF.

The chain is built from TRBV29-1 and TRBJ2-7, with D possibly being TRBD2 (5 bases). Trimming stripped 4 bases from V and 2 bases from J, with 9 bases between. This CDR3 comprises 12 residues. CDR1 is SQVTM and CDR2 is ANQGSEA in the germline V gene. The CDR3 is CSVVPAAYEQYF. Here the CDR3 DNA reads TGCAGCGTTGTCCCAGCGGCCTACGAGCAGTACTTC.

This clone was observed a few times. The CDR3, as DNA: TGTGCCAGCAGTTTGACAGGGGGCAATCAGCCCCAGCATTTT. As protein: CASSLTGGNQPQHF. V usage is TRBV6-4 and J usage is TRBJ1-5; 8 positions agree with TRBD1. Per germline, CDR1 MRHNA and CDR2 SNTAGT. The CDR3 runs to 14 residues. With 5 bases clipped from V and 2 bases from J, the junction kept 2 bases outside the gene matches.

This sequence joins TRBV5-1 and TRBJ1-4; perhaps TRBD1 as D (5 bases). The CDR3 runs 13 residues. V was clipped by 7 bases and J by 5 bases, with 12 bases between them. Germline V gene sequence: CDR1 SGHRS, CDR2 YFSETQ. The CDR3 sequence: CASRGGENEKLFF. DNA of the CDR3: TGCGCCAGCCGGGGGGGAGAGAATGAAAAACTGTTTTTT.

The V gene is TRBV5-1, the J gene TRBJ1-5; 7 bases are shared with TRBD1. The V gene end was trimmed by 4 bases and the J gene end by 5 bases; junction bases not matched to a gene: 3. CDR3 length: 13 residues. Per germline, CDR1 SGHRS and CDR2 YFSETQ. The CDR3 protein is CASSVTGDQPQHF. Here the CDR3 DNA reads TGCGCCAGCAGCGTTACAGGGGATCAGCCCCAGCATTTT.

The rearrangement uses TRBV14 and TRBJ1-1; 8 positions agree with TRBD1. Per germline, CDR1 SGHDN and CDR2 FVKESK. The CDR3 is made up of 19 amino acids. The trim removed 6 bases at V and 0 bases at J, leaving 18 bases unmatched. The CDR3 nucleotides are TGTGCCAGCAGTCGATCGCGGACAGGGCCTTCGGGGATGAACACTGAAGCTTTCTTT. Translation gives CASSRSRTGPSGMNTEAFF.

This chain connects TRBV28 to TRBJ2-5; 7 nucleotides align to TRBD1. Germline V CDR1 and CDR2: MDHEN, SYDVKM. The junction had 6 bases not matched to a gene; V was cut back by 3 bases and J by 5 bases. This CDR3 comprises 14 residues. The CDR3 protein is CASSFQGGVETQYF. CDR3 in DNA: TGTGCCAGCAGTTTTCAAGGGGGCGTCGAGACCCAGTACTTC.

This sequence joins TRBV2 and TRBJ2-1; D gene ambiguous. The ends were cut back, 7 bases at V and 10 bases at J, with 8 bases in the middle. The CDR3 contains 10 residues. From germline, CDR1 is SNHLY and CDR2 FYNNEI. The chain's CDR3 is CASKSAEQFF. The CDR3 DNA is TGTGCCAGCAAAAGCGCAGAGCAGTTCTTC. The complete variable domain, with remaining parts taken from reference TRBV2 and TRBJ2-1, reads EPEVTQTPSHQVTQMGQEVILRCVPISNHLYFYWYRQILGQKVEFLVSFYNNEISEKSEIFDDQFSVERPDGSNFTLKIRSTKLEDSAMYFCASKSAEQFFGPGTRLTVL.

The chain combines TRBV6-6 with TRBJ1-1; TRBD1 is a possible D gene (6 bases). This CDR3 is built from 15 residues. The V gene's germline CDR1 is MNHNY and CDR2 SVGAGI (reference sequence). Trimming removed 5 bases at V and 4 bases at J, with 17 bases between. CDR3 coding DNA: TGTGCCAGCAGTACCCCAGGGGTAATTGGCACTGAAGCTTTCTTT. The encoded protein is CASSTPGVIGTEAFF.

This clone has a single count. This chain joins TRBV27 and TRBJ1-1, with unresolved D. Germline CDR1 is MNHEY and CDR2 is SMNVEV (reference sequence). V lost 1 base and J 7 bases, leaving 10 bases between the germline ends. The CDR3 is made up of 13 amino acids. Written as DNA, the CDR3 is TGTGCCAGCAGTTTATGGCGGGGTGGTGAAGCTTTCTTT. It yields the protein CASSLWRGGEAFF.

The V call is TRBV5-1, the J call TRBJ1-1, with D possibly being TRBD1 (5 bases). The length of the CDR3 is 13 residues. Germline CDR1 is SGHRS and CDR2 is YFSETQ. With 0 bases removed from V and 7 bases from J, the gap between germline ends came to 10 bases. The chain's CDR3 is CASSLVGQGEAFF. The CDR3 bases are TGCGCCAGCAGCTTGGTCGGGCAGGGTGAAGCTTTCTTT.

Only one count was recorded for this clone. V gene TRBV28 combines with J gene TRBJ1-5; TRBD1 matches 9 bases. Looked up from germline, CDR1 is MDHEN and CDR2 is SYDVKM. The CDR3 is 15 residues long. Germline trimming cut 6 bases from V and 0 bases from J; bases unmatched to any gene: 3. CDR3 sequence: CASRLDRGSNQPQHF. CDR3 sequence (DNA): TGTGCCAGCAGATTGGACAGGGGTAGCAATCAGCCCCAGCATTTT.

CDR3 amino acids: CASSEAPGPIGYEQYF. Here the CDR3 DNA reads TGTGCCAGCAGTGAAGCGCCAGGCCCCATAGGATACGAGCAGTACTTC. The genes are TRBV6-1 and TRBJ2-7; D is uncertain. Trimming removed 0 bases from V and 4 bases from J, with 16 bases in between. The CDR3 consists of 16 residues. Per germline, CDR1 MNHNS and CDR2 SASEGT.

The chain joins TRBV9 to TRBJ1-2; 8 bases are a match to TRBD1. This CDR3 comprises 17 residues. CDR1 is SGDLS and CDR2 is YYNGEE in the germline V gene. V shed 0 bases, J shed 0 bases, and the junction held 7 bases outside the gene matches. CDR3 in DNA: TGTGCCAGCAGCGTAGAGGGGACAGGATTGCCTAACTATGGCTACACCTTC. Its translation is CASSVEGTGLPNYGYTF.

The chain is built from TRBV5-4 and TRBJ2-3; 10 bases are a match to TRBD1. After removal of 5 bases from V and 3 bases from J, the junction contained 6 bases not matched to a gene. In germline, CDR1 is SGHNT, CDR2 YYREEE (reference sequence). CDR3 size: 15 residues. The CDR3 sequence: CASRPRDRGTDTQYF. The CDR3 DNA reads as TGTGCCAGCAGGCCGCGGGACAGGGGAACAGATACGCAGTATTTT.

The rearrangement joins TRBV19 to TRBJ1-2; 12 bases match TRBD1. Trimming took 3 bases from V and 7 from J; bases not matched to a gene: 9. The CDR3 sequence is 16 residues long. The V gene's germline CDR1 is LNHDA and CDR2 SQIVND (reference sequence). In DNA form, the CDR3 reads TGTGCCAGTAGTATTCCGTCGGGACAGGGGGCTTTTGGCTACACCTTC. Residues: CASSIPSGQGAFGYTF.

The CDR3 is CASQSGRDTDTQYF. The CDR3 nucleotides are TGTGCCAGCCAGAGCGGGAGAGACACAGATACGCAGTATTTT. V is TRBV9 and J is TRBJ2-3, with 8 positions matching TRBD2. The CDR3 is made up of 14 amino acids. V shed 7 bases and J 2 bases; nucleotides not matched to a gene: 6. The germline V gene encodes CDR1 SGDLS and CDR2 YYNGEE.

The chain carries TRBV6-1 and TRBJ2-7; 12 bases agree with TRBD2. The CDR3 sequence is 15 residues long. Trimming took 5 bases from V and 4 from J; bases not matched to a gene: 6. Germline V CDR1 and CDR2: MNHNS, SASEGT. The CDR3 protein is CASSPRTSGVYEQYF. CDR3 nucleotides: TGTGCCAGCAGTCCTAGGACTAGCGGGGTTTACGAGCAGTACTTC.

This chain links TRBV30 with TRBJ2-7; tentative D call: TRBD1 (6 bases). Germline lookup yields CDR1 GTSNPN and CDR2 SVGIG (reference sequence). V lost 2 bases, J lost 3 bases, and 29 bases lay in between. The CDR3 covers 19 residues. The CDR3 loop reads CAWSFQRWGPQMRLYEQYF. The CDR3 DNA follows: TGTGCCTGGAGTTTTCAACGTTGGGGGCCTCAGATGCGGCTCTACGAGCAGTACTTC.